This T cell receptor beta chain was sequenced during a study of blood T cell repertoires in COVID-19. Study-level information: PBMCs, B-cell-depleted T cells, or T cells provided the cDNA or gDNA that made up the material.

Sequencing was performed with immunoSEQ multiplex PCR; in TCRdb, only in-frame clones are kept and a portion is missing. The sample records 110,000 to 150,000 clones, approximately 80% being singletons. Germline CDR1 is MNHNY and CDR2 is SVGAGI (reference sequence). The CDR3 has 16 residues. Trimming removed 3 bases at V and 9 bases at J, with 18 bases between. What was sequenced was peripheral blood. The TCR comes from a woman in her 50s with acute or convalescent COVID-19. The chain links TRBV6-6 to TRBJ1-6, with unresolved D. CDR3 DNA: TGTGCCAGCAGTTATAACCTGGTCAGTCGGGGTTCACCCCTCCACTTT. Its protein product is CASSYNLVSRGSPLHF.